This TCR beta chain was sequenced during a study of response to subunit inactivated influenza vaccine. The CDR3 loop spans 16 amino acids. Deletions cut 1 base from V and 4 bases from J, with 11 bases between. Germline assignment: CDR1 SGHTA and CDR2 FQGNSA. TCRdb re-called the RT-PCR reads through MiXCR, storing one row per CDR3 protein. There are over 150,000 distinct CDR3 sequences in the sample; about 9% occur only once, and approximately 10% lies in the top ten. The sequence was collected from a man aged 45 to 65 who received an inactivated influenza vaccine. The material sequenced was non-naive T cells sorted from PBMCs, taken on the day of vaccination. The chain carries TRBV7-2 and TRBJ1-6; unclear D gene. CDR3 sequence reads: CASSLGGAGYNSPLHF. The DNA for the CDR3 is TGTGCCAGCAGCTTAGGGGGAGCGGGGTATAATTCACCCCTCCACTTT.